Presented here are 21 T cell receptor beta chains from one specimen sequenced in a study of response to subunit inactivated influenza vaccine (dated by TCRdb to 2017 to 2018). The protocol used for the library was RT-PCR. Sequenced on an Illumina HiSeq 2500. TCRdb's own reprocessing of the public reads used fastp at Q25 and MiXCR and kept productive beta chains. One record per CDR3 amino acid sequence lists the most common genes and DNA. A total of about 700,000 distinct CDR3 sequences appear in this sample, approximately 15% of them only once. 5.5% to 8% of the sample is held by the ten biggest clonotypes. The sequences come from PBMCs from blood, collected around 14 days before vaccination. The receptor source for this set is a man aged 50 to 60 who received an inactivated influenza vaccine. Donor details come from another sample of the same person, matched by shared clones.

This clonotype has a handful of counts. This sequence joins TRBV12-3 or TRBV12-4 and TRBJ2-7; D is uncertain. The germline V and J ends were trimmed by 1 base and 4 bases, with 11 bases remaining between them. This CDR3 is 14 amino acids long. CDR3 DNA: TGTGCCAGCAGTTTAGGGGAAAGGAGTTACGAGCAGTACTTC. Amino acid sequence: CASSLGERSYEQYF.

The V gene is TRBV12-3 or TRBV12-4, the J gene TRBJ1-5; 11 nucleotides agree with TRBD1. Trimming removed 3 bases from V and 7 bases from J; junction bases left unmatched: 14. The CDR3 extends over 18 amino acids. The CDR3 DNA reads as TGTGCCAGCAGTTTCGGGACAGGGGGTGTCCTTTTCGGGCAGCCCCAGCATTTT. Translated, it gives CASSFGTGGVLFGQPQHF.

This clonotype has a handful of counts. This chain uses TRBV12-3 or TRBV12-4 with TRBJ2-3; 10 nucleotides agree with TRBD2. The V segment lost 8 bases and the J segment 4 bases; nucleotides outside the gene matches: 12. This CDR3 spans 16 amino acids. The CDR3 loop is CASASTKRGGADTQYF. CDR3 sequence (DNA): TGTGCCAGCGCTTCCACCAAGCGGGGGGGGGCAGATACGCAGTATTTT.

The chain carries TRBV6-1 and TRBJ1-5, with D tentatively TRBD1 (5 bases). This CDR3 comprises 15 residues. The V and J ends lost 5 bases and 0 bases respectively, with 11 bases between them. Germline V gene data show CDR1 as MNHNS and CDR2 as SASEGT. CDR3 in DNA: TGTGCCAGCAGTCCCGACAGATATAGCAATCAGCCCCAGCATTTT. It yields the protein CASSPDRYSNQPQHF.

The CDR3 sequence: CASSQLGGDQYF. CDR3 coding DNA: TGTGCCAGCAGCCAGTTAGGAGGGGATCAGTACTTC. The chain uses TRBV3-1 and TRBJ2-7; TRBD2 is a possible D gene (6 bases). Germline-derived CDR1 and CDR2 are LGHDT and YNNKEL (reference sequence). The CDR3 extends over 12 amino acids. Trimming cost V 3 bases and J 10 bases, with 13 bases left between them.

This chain links TRBV2 with TRBJ2-6, with 7 bases that match TRBD1. The ends lost 8 bases at V and 4 bases at J; junction bases unmatched: 8. Germline values: CDR1 SNHLY, CDR2 FYNNEI. The CDR3 loop spans 15 amino acids. The CDR3 DNA reads as TGTGCCAGCGCGCTCAGGGGGAGAGGGGCCAACGTCCTGACTTTC. Translated: CASALRGRGANVLTF.

This clonotype was recorded a few times. The chain links TRBV4-2 to TRBJ2-5; no definite D call. The CDR3 loop spans 15 amino acids. Trimming left V 0 bases short and J 2 bases short, with 10 bases between. Germline V gene data show CDR1 as LGHNA and CDR2 as YNFKEQ. The CDR3 region has the DNA TGTGCCAGCAGCCAAGATACGGGCCCGCAAGAGACCCAGTACTTC. Protein product: CASSQDTGPQETQYF.

In its sample, this clonotype was seen many times. The chain combines TRBV5-1 with TRBJ2-3; 16 nucleotides line up with TRBD2. There are 16 residues in the CDR3. V shed 4 bases, J shed 6 bases, and the junction held 5 bases outside the gene matches. Germline CDR1 reads SGHRS; CDR2 reads YFSETQ. The CDR3 region has the DNA TGCGCCAGCAGCACCGGGACTAGCGGGGGGGCGGATACGCAGTATTTT. This sequence encodes CASSTGTSGGADTQYF.

This clonotype appeared many times. The chain combines TRBV12-3 or TRBV12-4 with TRBJ2-2; D is ambiguous. V shed 5 bases and J shed 4 bases, with 5 bases lying between them. The CDR3 is made up of 12 amino acids. The CDR3 DNA reads as TGTGCCAGCAGTGGCCTCACCGGGGAGCTGTTTTTT. Protein sequence: CASSGLTGELFF.

The chain joins TRBV4-3 to TRBJ2-1; tentatively, D is TRBD2 (5 bases). The germline V and J ends were trimmed by 3 bases and 0 bases, with 9 bases remaining between them. The CDR3 has 15 amino acids. Per germline, CDR1 LGHNA and CDR2 YSLEER. The CDR3 here is CASSQAGHSYNEQFF. In nucleotides, the CDR3 is TGCGCCAGCAGCCAGGCGGGTCACTCCTACAATGAGCAGTTCTTC.

This clonotype was counted between two and nine times. The rearrangement links TRBV6-1 to TRBJ1-4, with TRBD1 identical over 7 bases. Losses at the gene ends were 7 bases for V and 4 bases for J; bases not matched to a gene: 9. CDR3 length: 15 amino acids. Germline V gene sequence: CDR1 MNHNS, CDR2 SASEGT. This chain's CDR3 is CASTTQGSGNEKLFF. CDR3 bases: TGTGCCAGCACCACACAGGGGAGCGGTAATGAAAAACTGTTTTTT.

This clonotype was seen at least ten times. The J gene is TRBJ1-1, the V gene TRBV3-1; possibly TRBD1 for D (6 bases). Germline CDR1 is LGHDT and CDR2 is YNNKEL (reference sequence). The CDR3 is 16 amino acids. Trimming removed 4 bases from V and 1 base from J, with 16 bases in between. In nucleotides, the CDR3 is TGTGCCAGCAGCCCAACCTGGGGGGCAAGGAACACTGAAGCTTTCTTT. This gives the protein CASSPTWGARNTEAFF. Full variable domain (remainder filled in from reference TRBV3-1 and TRBJ1-1): DTAVSQTPKYLVTQMGNDKSIKCEQNLGHDTMYWYKQDSKKFLKIMFSYNNKELIINETVPNRFSPKSPDKAHLNLHINSLELGDSAVYFCASSPTWGARNTEAFFGQGTRLTVV.

The J gene is TRBJ2-5, the V gene TRBV5-1, with 13 nucleotides matching TRBD2. Trimming at V came to 3 bases and at J to 1 base, leaving 6 bases not matched to a gene. The CDR3 has 17 residues. Germline V gene sequence: CDR1 SGHRS, CDR2 YFSETQ. As DNA, the CDR3 is TGCGCCAGCAGCTCCGGACTAGCGGGAGACTTCCAAGAGACCCAGTACTTC. This encodes CASSSGLAGDFQETQYF.

This clonotype was observed at least ten times. This rearrangement joins TRBV12-3 or TRBV12-4 to TRBJ2-1; possibly TRBD2 for D (6 bases). V lost 6 bases and J 4 bases, leaving 13 bases between the germline ends. The CDR3 runs 14 residues. The CDR3: CASSNSGIYNEQFF. The CDR3 nucleotides read TGTGCCAGCAGCAATAGCGGAATTTACAATGAGCAGTTCTTC.

The V and J genes are TRBV10-1 and TRBJ2-7, with TRBD1 matching 8 bases. This CDR3 spans 14 amino acids. With V trimmed by 4 bases and J by 2 bases, 4 bases remained unmatched. Germline lookup yields CDR1 WNHNN and CDR2 SYGVQD (reference sequence). Here the CDR3 DNA reads TGCGCCAGCAGTGGCGGACAGGGAACCTACGAGCAGTACTTC. It encodes CASSGGQGTYEQYF.

This clonotype has ten or more counts. The J gene is TRBJ1-5, the V gene TRBV28; weak D call: TRBD1 (6 bases). Trimming stripped 7 bases from V and 7 bases from J, with 26 bases between. Germline CDR1 is MDHEN and CDR2 is SYDVKM. The CDR3 length is 17 residues. The chain's CDR3 is CASTLWGGVDFGQPQHF. In nucleotides, the CDR3 is TGTGCCAGCACCCTATGGGGGGGCGTAGATTTTGGGCAGCCCCAGCATTTT.

This clonotype has only a few counts. The rearrangement joins TRBV20-1 to TRBJ2-3, with D perhaps being TRBD1 or TRBD2 (5 bases each). CDR3 length equals 13 residues. Per germline, CDR1 DFQATT and CDR2 SNEGSKA (reference sequence). The V end lost 6 bases, the J end lost 2 bases, and 12 bases lay between the germline ends. CDR3 sequence reads: CSARTGPTDTQYF. The CDR3 coding sequence is TGCAGTGCAAGGACGGGGCCCACAGATACGCAGTATTTT.

This clonotype was seen more than once but under ten times. The rearrangement links TRBV4-1 to TRBJ2-3; D is undetermined. The CDR3 loop spans 14 amino acids. Per germline, CDR1 MGHRA and CDR2 YSYEKL. The germline V and J ends were trimmed by 3 bases and 3 bases, with 10 bases remaining between them. The CDR3 DNA follows: TGCGCCAGCAGCCATGGAGAAGGGACAGATACGCAGTATTTT. This translates into CASSHGEGTDTQYF.

This chain links TRBV2 with TRBJ2-2, with D perhaps matching TRBD1 or TRBD2 (5 bases each). CDR3 size: 15 residues. V was trimmed by 8 bases and J by 4 bases, leaving 17 bases between them. The germline V gene has CDR1 SNHLY and CDR2 FYNNEI. DNA for the CDR3: TGTGCCAGCTGTATTGGGACCAGCCGCACCGGGGAGCTGTTTTTT. Amino acids: CASCIGTSRTGELFF.

The sample holds a few counts of this clonotype. V gene TRBV12-3 or TRBV12-4 combines with J gene TRBJ1-4; D is possibly TRBD1 (6 bases). This CDR3 region has 14 residues. Trimming removed 3 bases from V and 7 bases from J, with 12 bases in between. As DNA, the CDR3 is TGTGCCAGCAGTTTTCCAGGGGCAGTTGAAAAACTGTTTTTT. Protein product: CASSFPGAVEKLFF.

The table lists this clonotype with a few counts. The DNA for the CDR3 is TGTGCCAGCAGCTTGTCGGGGGGCAACTCTCCCCTCTTATATGGCTACACCTTC. Protein product: CASSLSGGNSPLLYGYTF. The chain joins TRBV5-5 to TRBJ1-2; D perhaps matches TRBD1 (6 bases). CDR3 length: 18 amino acids. Germline CDR1 and CDR2: SGHKS and YYEKEE (reference sequence). V was pared by 1 base and J by 5 bases, with 24 bases between.